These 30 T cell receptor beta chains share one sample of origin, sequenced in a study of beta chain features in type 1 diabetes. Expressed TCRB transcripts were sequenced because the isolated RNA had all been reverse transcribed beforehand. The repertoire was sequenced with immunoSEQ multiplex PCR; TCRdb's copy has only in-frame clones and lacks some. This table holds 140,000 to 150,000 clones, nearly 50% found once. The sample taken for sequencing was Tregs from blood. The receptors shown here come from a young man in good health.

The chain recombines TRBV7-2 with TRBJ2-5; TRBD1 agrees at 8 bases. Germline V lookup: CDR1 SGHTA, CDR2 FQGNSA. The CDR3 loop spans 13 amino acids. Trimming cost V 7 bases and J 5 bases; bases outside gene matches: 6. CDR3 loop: CASKRTGYETQYF. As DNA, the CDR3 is TGTGCCAGCAAGAGGACAGGGTATGAGACCCAGTACTTC.

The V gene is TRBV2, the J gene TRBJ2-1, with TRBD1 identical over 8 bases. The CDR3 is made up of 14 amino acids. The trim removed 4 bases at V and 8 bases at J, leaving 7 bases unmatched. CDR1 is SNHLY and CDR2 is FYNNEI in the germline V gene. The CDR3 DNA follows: TGTGCCAGCAGTGGTTCGACAGGGGCCGATGAGCAGTTCTTC. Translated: CASSGSTGADEQFF.

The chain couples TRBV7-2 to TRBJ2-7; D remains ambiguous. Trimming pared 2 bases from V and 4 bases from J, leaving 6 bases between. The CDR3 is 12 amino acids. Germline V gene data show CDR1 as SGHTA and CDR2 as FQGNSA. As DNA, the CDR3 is TGTGCCAGCAGCTTAACACGTTACGAGCAGTACTTC. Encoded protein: CASSLTRYEQYF.

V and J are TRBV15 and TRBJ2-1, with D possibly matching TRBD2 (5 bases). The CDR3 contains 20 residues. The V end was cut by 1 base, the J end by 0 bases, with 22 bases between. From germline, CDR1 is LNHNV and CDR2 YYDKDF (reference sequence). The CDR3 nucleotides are TGTGCCACCAGCAGAGGCGCCGAGCGGAGGAGACTGAGCTCCTACAATGAGCAGTTCTTC. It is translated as CATSRGAERRRLSSYNEQFF.

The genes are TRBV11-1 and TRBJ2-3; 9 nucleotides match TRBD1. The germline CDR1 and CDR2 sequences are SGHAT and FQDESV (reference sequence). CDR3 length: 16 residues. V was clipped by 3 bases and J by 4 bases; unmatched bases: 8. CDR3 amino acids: CASSFPPGQGPDTQYF. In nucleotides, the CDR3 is TGTGCCAGCAGCTTTCCCCCGGGACAGGGCCCAGATACGCAGTATTTT.

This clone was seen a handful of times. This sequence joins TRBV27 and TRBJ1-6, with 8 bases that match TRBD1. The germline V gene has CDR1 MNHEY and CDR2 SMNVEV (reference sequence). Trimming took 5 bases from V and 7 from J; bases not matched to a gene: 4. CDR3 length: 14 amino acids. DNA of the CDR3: TGTGCCAGCAGTCCACGGACAGGGAATTCACCCCTCCACTTT. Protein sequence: CASSPRTGNSPLHF.

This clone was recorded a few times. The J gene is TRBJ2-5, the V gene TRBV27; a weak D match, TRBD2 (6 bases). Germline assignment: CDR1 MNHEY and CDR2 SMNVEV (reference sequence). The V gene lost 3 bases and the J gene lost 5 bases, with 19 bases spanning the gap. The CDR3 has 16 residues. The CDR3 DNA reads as TGTGCCAGCAGTTTTGGCGGGACCAAGGCCCTGGAGACCCAGTACTTC. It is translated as CASSFGGTKALETQYF.

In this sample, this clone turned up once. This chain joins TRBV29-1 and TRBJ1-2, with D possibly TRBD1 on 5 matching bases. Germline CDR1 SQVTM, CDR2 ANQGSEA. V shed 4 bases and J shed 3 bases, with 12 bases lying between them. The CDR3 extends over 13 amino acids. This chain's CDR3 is CSVVRGRDYGYTF. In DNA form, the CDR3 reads TGCAGCGTTGTCCGAGGCAGGGACTATGGCTACACCTTC.

This CDR3 reads CASSTIYAGQRSGHEQYF. CDR3 nucleotides: TGTGCCAGTAGTACCATTTACGCGGGACAGCGGTCGGGCCACGAGCAGTACTTC. The rearrangement joins TRBV19 to TRBJ2-7; a weak D match, TRBD1 (7 bases). Germline lookup yields CDR1 LNHDA and CDR2 SQIVND (reference sequence). The CDR3 has 18 residues. Trimming took off 4 bases at V and 5 bases at J, with 27 bases between the two ends.

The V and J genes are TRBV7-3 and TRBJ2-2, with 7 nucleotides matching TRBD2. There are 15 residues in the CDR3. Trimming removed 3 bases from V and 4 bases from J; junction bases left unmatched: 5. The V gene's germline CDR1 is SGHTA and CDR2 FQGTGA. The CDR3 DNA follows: TGTGCCAGCAGCTTTAATAGCGGGTTCACCGGGGAGCTGTTTTTT. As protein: CASSFNSGFTGELFF.

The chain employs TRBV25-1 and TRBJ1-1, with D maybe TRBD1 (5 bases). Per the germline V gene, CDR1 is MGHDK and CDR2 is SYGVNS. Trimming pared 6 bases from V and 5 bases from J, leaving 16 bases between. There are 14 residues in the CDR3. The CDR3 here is CASRRKGTPTEAFF. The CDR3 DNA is TGTGCCAGCAGGAGGAAAGGGACTCCGACTGAAGCTTTCTTT.

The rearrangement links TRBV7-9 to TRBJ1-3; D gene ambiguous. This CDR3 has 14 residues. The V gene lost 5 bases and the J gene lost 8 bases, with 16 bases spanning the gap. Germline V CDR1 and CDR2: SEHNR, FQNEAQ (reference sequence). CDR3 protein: CASSPPMRRDTIYF. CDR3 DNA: TGTGCCAGCAGCCCCCCTATGAGACGGGACACCATATATTTT.

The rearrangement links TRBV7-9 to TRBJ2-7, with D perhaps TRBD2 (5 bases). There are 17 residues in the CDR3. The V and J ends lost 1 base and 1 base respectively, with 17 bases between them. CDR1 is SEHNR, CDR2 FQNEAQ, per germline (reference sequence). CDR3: CASSLGLDGIGSYEQYF. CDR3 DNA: TGTGCCAGCAGCTTAGGTTTGGACGGGATAGGATCCTACGAGCAGTACTTC. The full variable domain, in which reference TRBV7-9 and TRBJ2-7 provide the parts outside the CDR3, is DTGVSQNPRHKITKRGQNVTFRCDPISEHNRLYWYRQTLGQGPEFLTYFQNEAQLEKSRLLSDRFSAERPKGSFSTLEIQRTEQGDSAMYLCASSLGLDGIGSYEQYFGPGTRLTVT.

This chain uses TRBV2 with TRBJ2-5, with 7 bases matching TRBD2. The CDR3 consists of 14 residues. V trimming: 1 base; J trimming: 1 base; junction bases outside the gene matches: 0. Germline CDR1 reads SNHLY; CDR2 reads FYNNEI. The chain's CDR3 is CASSEGGGQETQYF. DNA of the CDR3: TGTGCCAGCAGTGAAGGCGGGGGCCAAGAGACCCAGTACTTC.

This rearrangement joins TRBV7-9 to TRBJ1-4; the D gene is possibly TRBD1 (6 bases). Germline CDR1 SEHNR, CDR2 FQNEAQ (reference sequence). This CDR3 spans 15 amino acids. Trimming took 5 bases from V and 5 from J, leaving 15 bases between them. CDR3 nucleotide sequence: TGTGCCAGCAGCCATACCCGGGACATAAATGAAAAACTGTTTTTT. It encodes CASSHTRDINEKLFF.

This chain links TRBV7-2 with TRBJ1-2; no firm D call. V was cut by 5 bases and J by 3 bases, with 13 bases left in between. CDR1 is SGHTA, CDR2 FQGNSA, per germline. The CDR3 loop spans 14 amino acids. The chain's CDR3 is CASSPFGMDYGYTF. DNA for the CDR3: TGTGCCAGCAGCCCCTTCGGGATGGACTATGGCTACACCTTC.

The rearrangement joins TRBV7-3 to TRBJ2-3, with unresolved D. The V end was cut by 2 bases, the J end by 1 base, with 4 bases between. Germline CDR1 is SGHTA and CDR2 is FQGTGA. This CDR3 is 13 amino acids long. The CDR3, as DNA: TGTGCCAGCAGCTTATCCGGCACAGATACGCAGTATTTT. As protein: CASSLSGTDTQYF.

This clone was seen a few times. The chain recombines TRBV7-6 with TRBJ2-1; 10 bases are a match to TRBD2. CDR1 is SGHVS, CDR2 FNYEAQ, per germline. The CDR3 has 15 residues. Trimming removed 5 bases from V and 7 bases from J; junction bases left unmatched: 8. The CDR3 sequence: CASSPPSGRFNEQFF. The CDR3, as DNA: TGTGCCAGCAGCCCACCTAGCGGGAGATTTAATGAGCAGTTCTTC.

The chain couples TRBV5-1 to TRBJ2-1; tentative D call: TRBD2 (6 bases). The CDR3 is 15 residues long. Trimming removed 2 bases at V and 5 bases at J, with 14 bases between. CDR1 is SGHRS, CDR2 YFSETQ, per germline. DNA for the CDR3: TGCGCCAGCAGCTTTCGGGGGATGGGGAACAATGAGCAGTTCTTC. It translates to CASSFRGMGNNEQFF.

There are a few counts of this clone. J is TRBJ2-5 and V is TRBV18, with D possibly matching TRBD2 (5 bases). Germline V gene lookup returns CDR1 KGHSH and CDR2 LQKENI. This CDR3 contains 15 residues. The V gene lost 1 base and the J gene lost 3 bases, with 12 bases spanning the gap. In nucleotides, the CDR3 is TGTGCCAGCTCACCACGGGAGCACTCCAAAGAGACCCAGTACTTC. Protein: CASSPREHSKETQYF.

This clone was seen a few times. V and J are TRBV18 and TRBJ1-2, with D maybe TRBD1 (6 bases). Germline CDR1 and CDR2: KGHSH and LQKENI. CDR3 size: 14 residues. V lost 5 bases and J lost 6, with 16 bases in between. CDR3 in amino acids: CASSKDSGMDGYTF. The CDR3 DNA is TGTGCCAGCTCAAAGGACAGCGGCATGGATGGCTACACCTTC.

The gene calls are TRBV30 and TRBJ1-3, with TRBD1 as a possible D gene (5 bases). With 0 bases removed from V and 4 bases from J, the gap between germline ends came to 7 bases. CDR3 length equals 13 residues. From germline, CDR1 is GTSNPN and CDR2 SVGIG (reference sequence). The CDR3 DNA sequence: TGTGCCTGGAGTGTATGGGGCGGAAACACCATATATTTT. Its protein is CAWSVWGGNTIYF. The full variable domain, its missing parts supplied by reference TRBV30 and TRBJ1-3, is SQTIHQWPATLVQPVGSPLSLECTVEGTSNPNLYWYRQAAGRGLQLLFYSVGIGQISSEVPQNLSASRPQDRQFILSSKKLLLSDSGFYLCAWSVWGGNTIYFGEGSWLTVV.

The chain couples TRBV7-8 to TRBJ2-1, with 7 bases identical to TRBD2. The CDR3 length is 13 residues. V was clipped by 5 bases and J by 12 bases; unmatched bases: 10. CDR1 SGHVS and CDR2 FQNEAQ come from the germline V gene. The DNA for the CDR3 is TGTGCCAGCAGCCAGTCCCCGGGAGGCCGGCAGTTCTTC. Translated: CASSQSPGGRQFF. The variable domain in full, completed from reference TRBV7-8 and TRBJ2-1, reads GAGVSQSPRYKVAKRGQDVALRCDPISGHVSLFWYQQALGQGPEFLTYFQNEAQLDKSGLPSDRFFAERPEGSVSTLKIQRTQQEDSAVYLCASSQSPGGRQFFGPGTRLTVL.

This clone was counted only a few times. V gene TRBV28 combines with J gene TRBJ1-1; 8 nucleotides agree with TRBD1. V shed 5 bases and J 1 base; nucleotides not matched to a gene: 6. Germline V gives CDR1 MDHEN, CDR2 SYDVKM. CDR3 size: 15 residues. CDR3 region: CASSNSGGPNTEAFF. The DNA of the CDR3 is TGTGCCAGCAGTAATTCAGGGGGCCCGAACACTGAAGCTTTCTTT.

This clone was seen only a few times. The CDR3 bases are TGTGCCAGTAGTATATTGGCGGGGAAATCCTACGAGCAGTACTTC. It encodes CASSILAGKSYEQYF. The genes are TRBV19 and TRBJ2-7; a weak D match, TRBD2 (6 bases). CDR1 is LNHDA, CDR2 SQIVND, per germline (reference sequence). V lost 2 bases and J lost 1, with 12 bases in between. The CDR3 runs 15 residues.

The DNA of the CDR3 is TGTGCCAGCAGCTTTCGAGGTTTTGTCGAGACCCAGTACTTC. Translation: CASSFRGFVETQYF. The gene calls are TRBV7-2 and TRBJ2-5; D not certain. The CDR3 length is 14 residues. Germline V lookup: CDR1 SGHTA, CDR2 FQGNSA. The germline V and J ends were trimmed by 3 bases and 5 bases, with 13 bases remaining between them.

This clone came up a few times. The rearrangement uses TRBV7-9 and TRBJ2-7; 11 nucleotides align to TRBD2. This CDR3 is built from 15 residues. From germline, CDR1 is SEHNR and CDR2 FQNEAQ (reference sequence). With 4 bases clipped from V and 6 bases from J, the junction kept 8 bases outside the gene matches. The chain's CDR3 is CASSSPLGLAGEQYF. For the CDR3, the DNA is TGTGCCAGCAGCTCACCCTTAGGACTAGCGGGCGAGCAGTACTTC.

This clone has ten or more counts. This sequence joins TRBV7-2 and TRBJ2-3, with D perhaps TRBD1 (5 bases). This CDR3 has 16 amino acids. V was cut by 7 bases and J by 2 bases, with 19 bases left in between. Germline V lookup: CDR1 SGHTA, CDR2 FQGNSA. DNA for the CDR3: TGTGCCAGCACCAAAAGGGGTGTTACGCTCACAGATACGCAGTATTTT. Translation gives CASTKRGVTLTDTQYF.

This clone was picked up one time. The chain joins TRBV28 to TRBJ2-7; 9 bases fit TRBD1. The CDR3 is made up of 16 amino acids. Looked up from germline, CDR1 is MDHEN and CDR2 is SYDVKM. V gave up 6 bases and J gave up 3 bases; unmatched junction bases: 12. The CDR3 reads CASSLGRTGVFYEQYF. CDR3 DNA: TGTGCCAGCAGCCTAGGGAGGACAGGGGTATTCTACGAGCAGTACTTC.

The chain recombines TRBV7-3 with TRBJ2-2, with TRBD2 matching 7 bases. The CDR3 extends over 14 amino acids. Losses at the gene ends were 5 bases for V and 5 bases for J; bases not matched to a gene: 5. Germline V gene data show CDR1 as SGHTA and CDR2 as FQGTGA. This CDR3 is CASSPWTRTGELFF. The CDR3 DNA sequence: TGTGCCAGCAGCCCATGGACTAGGACCGGGGAGCTGTTTTTT.